The entry below gives a single T cell receptor (beta chain) sequence along with its context. A few counts support this clone. It has no known antigen specificity. No base quality information exists; no much larger clone differs at one position. This record belongs to a study of T cell changes during pregnancy in multiple sclerosis (dated by TCRdb to the late 2010s). Turning to the overall study: The study looked at changes in the T cell repertoire across pregnancy in women with multiple sclerosis.

Libraries came from the immunoSEQ multiplex PCR assay. What TCRdb holds here is the immuneACCESS table cut down to in-frame rearrangements. Part of the clones is not present; checked against another copy, under half of the missing clones reflect an unresolved V gene, and the others are unexplained. This sample lists about 92,000 clones; 85% to 95% were detected once. Roughly 3% of the sample goes to the ten largest clones. At the junction V is shortened by 7 bases and J by 2 bases, with 8 bases in between. In the germline V gene (reference sequence), CDR1 corresponds to LNHDA and CDR2 to SQIVND. The CDR3 sequence holds 12 residues, the cysteine and phenylalanine included. Here the CDR3 DNA is all that survives: 36 bases in frame from base 1.

The sample consisted of peripheral blood, taken in the first trimester of pregnancy. This sequence was found in a female donor with multiple sclerosis, enrolled in a pregnancy study. The chain employs TRBV19 and TRBJ1-2; TRBD1 is a weak D gene call, 5 bases matching. At the DNA level, the sequence is TGTGCCAGTAATCGGGGGAACTATGGCTACACCTTC. Its translation is CASNRGNYGYTF.